Below are 11 T cell receptor beta chains sequenced from a single sample in a study of T-cell reconstitution after alpha-beta-depleted transplantation in children. Preparing the TCRbeta library involved the use of unique molecular identifiers. TCRdb re-called the PCR reads through MiXCR, storing one row per CDR3 protein. The sample has some 180,000 distinct CDR3 sequences, around 7% seen once. The material sequenced was PBMCs, taken before TCRalphabeta/CD19-depleted stem cell transplant. The receptor source for this set is a boy aged 2 to 9 with acute lymphoblastic leukemia, due to receive a stem cell transplant.

This clonotype came up many times. The chain recombines TRBV9 with TRBJ1-5; tentative D call: TRBD1 (5 bases). This CDR3 comprises 15 residues. From germline, CDR1 is SGDLS and CDR2 YYNGEE. V was clipped by 0 bases and J by 3 bases, with 10 bases between them. As DNA, the CDR3 is TGTGCCAGCAGCGTAGGAGACAGCCTCAATCAGCCCCAGCATTTT. It yields the protein CASSVGDSLNQPQHF. The full variable domain, its missing parts supplied by reference TRBV9 and TRBJ1-5, is DSGVTQTPKHLITATGQRVTLRCSPRSGDLSVYWYQQSLDQGLQFLIQYYNGEERAKGNILERFSAQQFPDLHSELNLSSLELGDSALYFCASSVGDSLNQPQHFGDGTRLSIL.

Of note for this clonotype: One base away lies a much larger clone, so this may be a sequencing read error. The rearrangement uses TRBV29-1 and TRBJ1-1; 8 bases agree with TRBD1. The CDR3 is 13 amino acids. Germline V gene lookup returns CDR1 SQVTM and CDR2 ANQGSEA. This chain's CDR3 is CSVADRADTEALF. The CDR3 bases are TGCAGCGTAGCGGACAGGGCGGACACTGAAGCTTTGTTT.

This clonotype appeared a few times. The chain uses TRBV10-3 and TRBJ2-5; 10 bases are shared with TRBD2. CDR1 is ENHRY, CDR2 SYGVKD, per germline. V was pared by 3 bases and J by 1 base, with 5 bases of the junction left unmatched. The CDR3 loop spans 16 amino acids. The CDR3 DNA reads TGTGCCATCAGTGACCAGGCTAGCGGGGGCCAAGAGACCCAGTACTTC. Translating it yields CAISDQASGGQETQYF.

This clonotype was observed many times. The chain is built from TRBV20-1 and TRBJ2-1; D unclear. From germline, CDR1 is DFQATT and CDR2 SNEGSKA (reference sequence). V lost 0 bases to trimming and J lost 10 bases, with 10 bases between them. CDR3 length: 12 amino acids. The CDR3 DNA reads TGCAGTGCTAGAGATCGTGTAACAGAGCAGTTCTTC. It specifies CSARDRVTEQFF.

This clonotype was counted ten times or more. The chain is built from TRBV12-3 or TRBV12-4 and TRBJ1-3; D is perhaps TRBD1 (5 bases). The CDR3 has 15 amino acids. The V end was cut by 8 bases, the J end by 3 bases, with 17 bases between. The CDR3 region is CASPRPGEGGNTIYF. As DNA, the CDR3 is TGTGCCAGCCCCCGCCCGGGGGAAGGTGGAAACACCATATATTTT.

At least ten counts were recorded for this clonotype. This chain uses TRBV4-3 with TRBJ2-2; D tentatively fits TRBD1 or TRBD2 (7 bases each). V lost 0 bases, J lost 3 bases, and 14 bases lay in between. CDR1 LGHNA and CDR2 YSLEER come from the germline V gene. This CDR3 region has 17 residues. CDR3 loop: CASSQDPGGADTGELFF. The CDR3, as DNA: TGCGCCAGCAGCCAAGATCCAGGGGGGGCGGACACCGGGGAGCTGTTTTTT.

The chain carries TRBV29-1 and TRBJ1-3; 9 bases fit TRBD1. The CDR3 length is 15 residues. Germline assignment: CDR1 SQVTM and CDR2 ANQGSEA. V dropped 4 bases and J dropped 1; count of bases not matched to a gene: 5. The CDR3 DNA is TGCAGCGTTGGGACAGGGGAGGAATCTGGAAACACCATATATTTT. This translates into CSVGTGEESGNTIYF.

The chain recombines TRBV3-1 with TRBJ1-6, with TRBD1 identical over 9 bases. CDR1 and CDR2 from the germline V gene are LGHDT and YNNKEL (reference sequence). The CDR3 contains 15 residues. Trimming at V came to 3 bases and at J to 9 bases, leaving 6 bases not matched to a gene. The CDR3 nucleotides read TGTGCCAGCAGCCAGACCGGGACAGGGACTTCACCCCTCCACTTT. It is translated as CASSQTGTGTSPLHF. The full variable domain, its missing parts supplied by reference TRBV3-1 and TRBJ1-6, is DTAVSQTPKYLVTQMGNDKSIKCEQNLGHDTMYWYKQDSKKFLKIMFSYNNKELIINETVPNRFSPKSPDKAHLNLHINSLELGDSAVYFCASSQTGTGTSPLHFGNGTRLTVT.

This clonotype was observed many times. The chain recombines TRBV28 with TRBJ2-2; D may be TRBD2 (6 bases). V lost 1 base to trimming and J lost 0 bases, with 12 bases between them. The germline CDR1 and CDR2 sequences are MDHEN and SYDVKM. CDR3 length: 17 residues. The CDR3 region has the DNA TGTGCCAGCAGTTTATTGGCGGACTACTCGAACACCGGGGAGCTGTTTTTT. Its translation: CASSLLADYSNTGELFF.

This chain uses TRBV12-3 or TRBV12-4 with TRBJ2-6; D remains unclear. The CDR3 runs to 11 residues. Trimming removed 5 bases from V and 8 bases from J, with 4 bases in between. The CDR3 DNA sequence: TGTGCCAGCAGTCGGACCAACGTCCTGACTTTC. Translating gives CASSRTNVLTF.

For this clonotype: This may be a read error: a much more frequent sequence differs by one nucleotide. The chain combines TRBV20-1 with TRBJ1-2; 9 bases align to TRBD1. Germline V gene data show CDR1 as DFQATT and CDR2 as SNEGSKA (reference sequence). The CDR3 contains 13 residues. The ends lost 4 bases at V and 6 bases at J; junction bases unmatched: 6. The CDR3 DNA reads TGCAGTGCTACGACAGGGGGAGGCCATGGCTACACCTTC. It codes for CSATTGGGHGYTF.